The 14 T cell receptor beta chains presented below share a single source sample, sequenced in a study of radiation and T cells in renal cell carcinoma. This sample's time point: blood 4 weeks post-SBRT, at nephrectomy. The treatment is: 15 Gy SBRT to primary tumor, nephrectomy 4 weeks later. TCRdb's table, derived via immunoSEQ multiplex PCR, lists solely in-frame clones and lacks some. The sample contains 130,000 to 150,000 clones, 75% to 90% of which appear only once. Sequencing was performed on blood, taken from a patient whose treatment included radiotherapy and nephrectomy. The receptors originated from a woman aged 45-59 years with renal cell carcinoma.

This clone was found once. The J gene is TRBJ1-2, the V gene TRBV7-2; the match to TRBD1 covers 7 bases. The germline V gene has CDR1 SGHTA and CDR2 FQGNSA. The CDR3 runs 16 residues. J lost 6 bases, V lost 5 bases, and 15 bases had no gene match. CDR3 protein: CASSLTLDRESDGYTF. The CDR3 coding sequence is TGTGCCAGCAGCCTTACCCTCGACAGGGAGAGCGATGGCTACACCTTC. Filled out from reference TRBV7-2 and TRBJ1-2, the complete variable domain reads GAGVSQSPSNKVTEKGKDVELRCDPISGHTALYWYRQSLGQGLEFLIYFQGNSAPDKSGLPSDRFSAERTGGSVSTLTIQRTQQEDSAVYLCASSLTLDRESDGYTFGSGTRLTVV.

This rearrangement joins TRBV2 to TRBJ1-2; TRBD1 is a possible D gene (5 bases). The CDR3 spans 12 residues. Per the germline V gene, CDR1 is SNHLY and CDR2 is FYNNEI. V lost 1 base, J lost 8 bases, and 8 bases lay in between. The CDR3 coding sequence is TGTGCCAGCAGTGAAGACGGGGACGGCTACACCTTC. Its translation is CASSEDGDGYTF.

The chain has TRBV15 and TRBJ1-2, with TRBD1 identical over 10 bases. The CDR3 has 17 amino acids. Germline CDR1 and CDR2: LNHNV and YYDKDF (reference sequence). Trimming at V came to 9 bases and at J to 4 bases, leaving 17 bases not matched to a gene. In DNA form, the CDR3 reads TGTGCCACTCAACAGGGACAGGGGTATAATTTGGGCTATGGCTACACCTTC. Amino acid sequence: CATQQGQGYNLGYGYTF.

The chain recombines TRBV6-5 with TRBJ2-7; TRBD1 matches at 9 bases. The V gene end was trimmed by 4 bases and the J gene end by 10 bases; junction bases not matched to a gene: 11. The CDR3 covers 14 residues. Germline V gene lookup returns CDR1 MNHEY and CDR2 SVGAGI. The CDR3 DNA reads TGTGCCAGCAGTTCCGTCGACAGGGGGAATTCCCAGTACTTC. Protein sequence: CASSSVDRGNSQYF.

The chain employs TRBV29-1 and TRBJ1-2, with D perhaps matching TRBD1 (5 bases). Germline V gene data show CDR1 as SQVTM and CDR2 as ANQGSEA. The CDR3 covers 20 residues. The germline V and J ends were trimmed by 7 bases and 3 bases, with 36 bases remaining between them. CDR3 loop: CSARVWPKSGDAPRDYGYTF. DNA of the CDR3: TGCAGCGCCCGTGTATGGCCGAAGTCTGGGGACGCCCCTCGTGACTATGGCTACACCTTC. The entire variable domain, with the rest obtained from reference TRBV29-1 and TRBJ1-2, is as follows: SAVISQKPSRDICQRGTSLTIQCQVDSQVTMMFWYRQQPGQSLTLIATANQGSEATYESGFVIDKFPISRPNLTFSTLTVSNMSPEDSSIYLCSARVWPKSGDAPRDYGYTFGSGTRLTVV.

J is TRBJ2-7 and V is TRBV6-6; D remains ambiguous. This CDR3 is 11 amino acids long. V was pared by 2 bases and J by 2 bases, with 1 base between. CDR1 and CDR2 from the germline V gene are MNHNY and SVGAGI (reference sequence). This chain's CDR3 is CASSYAYEQYF. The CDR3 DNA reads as TGTGCCAGCAGTTACGCCTACGAGCAGTACTTC.

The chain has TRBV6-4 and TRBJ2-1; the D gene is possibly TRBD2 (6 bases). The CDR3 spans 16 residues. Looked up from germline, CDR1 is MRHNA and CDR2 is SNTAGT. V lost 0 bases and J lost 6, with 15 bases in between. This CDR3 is CASSDSVGGSGNEQFF. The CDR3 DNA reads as TGTGCCAGCAGTGACTCGGTCGGGGGAAGCGGCAATGAGCAGTTCTTC.

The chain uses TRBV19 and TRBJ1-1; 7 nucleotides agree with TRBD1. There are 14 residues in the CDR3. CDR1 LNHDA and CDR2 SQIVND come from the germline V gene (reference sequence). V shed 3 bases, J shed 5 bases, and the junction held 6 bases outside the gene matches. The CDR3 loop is CASSIGTEQTEAFF. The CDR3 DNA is TGTGCCAGTAGTATCGGGACAGAACAAACTGAAGCTTTCTTT.

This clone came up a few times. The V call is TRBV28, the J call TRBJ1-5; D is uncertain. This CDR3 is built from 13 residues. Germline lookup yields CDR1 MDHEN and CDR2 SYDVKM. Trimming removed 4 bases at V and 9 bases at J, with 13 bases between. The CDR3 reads CASSSSAHRPQHF. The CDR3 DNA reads TGTGCCAGCAGTTCCTCGGCTCATCGGCCCCAGCATTTT.

The CDR3: CASSPQGTAYANYGYTF. The CDR3 nucleotides are TGTGCCAGCAGCCCCCAAGGGACAGCTTATGCTAACTATGGCTACACCTTC. This chain connects TRBV7-2 to TRBJ1-2, with TRBD1 matching over 7 bases. Germline V gene data show CDR1 as SGHTA and CDR2 as FQGNSA. This CDR3 has 17 amino acids. With V trimmed by 5 bases and J by 0 bases, 12 bases remained unmatched.

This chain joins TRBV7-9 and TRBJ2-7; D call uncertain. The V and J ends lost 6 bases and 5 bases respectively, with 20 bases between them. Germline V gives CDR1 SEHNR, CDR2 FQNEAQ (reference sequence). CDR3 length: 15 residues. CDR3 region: CASSSALGSLDEQYF. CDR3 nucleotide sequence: TGTGCCAGCAGTTCCGCCCTGGGCAGTCTCGACGAGCAGTACTTC.

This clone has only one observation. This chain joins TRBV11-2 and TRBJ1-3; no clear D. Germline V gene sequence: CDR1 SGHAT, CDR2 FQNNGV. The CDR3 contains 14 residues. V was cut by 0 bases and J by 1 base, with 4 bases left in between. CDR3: CASSLDISGNTIYF. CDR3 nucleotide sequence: TGTGCCAGCAGCTTAGATATATCTGGAAACACCATATATTTT.

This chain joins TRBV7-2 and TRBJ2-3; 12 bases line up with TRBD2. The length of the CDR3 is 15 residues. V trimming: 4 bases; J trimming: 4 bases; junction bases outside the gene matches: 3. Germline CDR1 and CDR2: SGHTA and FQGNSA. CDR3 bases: TGTGCCAGCAGCTCCCTAGCGGGAGGGCCAGATACGCAGTATTTT. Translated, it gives CASSSLAGGPDTQYF.

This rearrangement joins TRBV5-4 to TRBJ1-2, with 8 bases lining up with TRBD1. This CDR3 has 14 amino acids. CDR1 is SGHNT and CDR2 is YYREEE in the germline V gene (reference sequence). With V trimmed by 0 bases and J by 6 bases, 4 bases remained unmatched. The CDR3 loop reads CASSLVQGADGYTF. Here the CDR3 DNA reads TGTGCCAGCAGCTTGGTTCAGGGGGCGGATGGCTACACCTTC.